These 23 T cell receptor beta chains were all obtained from the same sample, sequenced in a study of blood T cell repertoires in COVID-19. Some clones are missing from TCRdb's copy, which holds only in-frame ones; the method was immunoSEQ multiplex PCR. This sample yields 210,000 or so clones, of which 84% are seen a single time; 4.5% to 5.5% belongs to the top ten. The sequencing sample was made of peripheral blood. These receptors came from a woman aged 70-85 years with active or convalescent COVID-19.

The V gene is TRBV19, the J gene TRBJ2-3, with D tentatively TRBD1 (5 bases). V dropped 1 base and J dropped 0 bases, with 8 bases sitting between them. Germline values: CDR1 LNHDA, CDR2 SQIVND (reference sequence). The CDR3 loop spans 15 amino acids. In DNA, the CDR3 is TGTGCCAGTAGTATAGGACCAGGGAGCACAGATACGCAGTATTTT. Protein product: CASSIGPGSTDTQYF.

CDR3 nucleotides: TGTGCCAGCAACCAGCGGAGTCTGGATACGCAGTATTTT. Its protein is CASNQRSLDTQYF. The gene calls are TRBV6-5 and TRBJ2-3; tentative D call: TRBD2 (5 bases). The CDR3 spans 13 residues. The germline CDR1 and CDR2 sequences are MNHEY and SVGAGI. Trimming left V 7 bases short and J 6 bases short, with 14 bases between.

The rearrangement links TRBV5-1 to TRBJ1-1; the match to TRBD1 covers 7 bases. The J segment lost 5 bases and the V segment lost 0 bases, leaving 7 bases of the junction unmatched. The CDR3 length is 15 residues. Germline loops: CDR1 SGHRS, CDR2 YFSETQ. CDR3 DNA: TGCGCCAGCAGCTTGGCCGGGACAGAACCTACTGAAGCTTTCTTT. As protein: CASSLAGTEPTEAFF.

The V and J genes are TRBV4-2 and TRBJ2-1; TRBD2 is a possible D gene (6 bases). The CDR3 loop spans 18 amino acids. V dropped 0 bases and J dropped 1 base, with 16 bases sitting between them. CDR1 is LGHNA and CDR2 is YNFKEQ in the germline V gene. For the CDR3, the DNA is TGTGCCAGCAGCCAAGAAGCTTGGGGCGGGGATTCCTACAATGAGCAGTTCTTC. Protein product: CASSQEAWGGDSYNEQFF.

The chain uses TRBV21-1 and TRBJ1-6; the table's TRBD1 call for D was not verified on the DNA. TRBV21-1 is labeled a pseudogene. The CDR3 has 16 amino acids. In nucleotides, the CDR3 is TGTGCCAGCAGCAAATCCTGGGGACAGTATAATTCACCCCTCCACTTT. This codes for CASSKSWGQYNSPLHF.

The V call is TRBV19, the J call TRBJ2-2; 7 positions agree with TRBD1. Germline-derived CDR1 and CDR2 are LNHDA and SQIVND (reference sequence). Germline trimming cut 3 bases from V and 6 bases from J; bases unmatched to any gene: 7. The CDR3 consists of 15 residues. The DNA for the CDR3 is TGTGCCAGTAGTATTCCGACAGGGCGGTCCGGGGAGCTGTTTTTT. Translating gives CASSIPTGRSGELFF.

The V gene is TRBV11-2, the J gene TRBJ2-3, with D unclear. Per germline, CDR1 SGHAT and CDR2 FQNNGV. The length of the CDR3 is 11 residues. V lost 2 bases to trimming and J lost 5 bases, with 2 bases between them. CDR3 sequence reads: CASSLQDTQYF. Written as DNA, the CDR3 is TGTGCCAGCAGCTTACAAGATACGCAGTATTTT.

This clone is a singleton in its sample. This chain connects TRBV6-2 or TRBV6-3 to TRBJ2-1, with D perhaps matching TRBD2 (5 bases). CDR3 size: 11 residues. V lost 5 bases and J 9 bases, leaving 8 bases between the germline ends. Germline values: CDR1 MNHEY, CDR2 SVGEGT. CDR3 in DNA: TGTGCCAGCAGTAGAGAGGGTGAGCAGTTCTTC. Translated: CASSREGEQFF.

This clone was observed a few times. The rearrangement links TRBV15 to TRBJ2-5; 7 nucleotides agree with TRBD1. V lost 7 bases and J lost 5; bases outside the gene matches: 7. The V gene's germline CDR1 is LNHNV and CDR2 YYDKDF (reference sequence). There are 13 residues in the CDR3. The CDR3 sequence: CATNRGGGETQYF. The CDR3 region has the DNA TGTGCCACCAATCGAGGGGGCGGGGAGACCCAGTACTTC.

The rearrangement links TRBV9 to TRBJ1-2; D uncertain. The CDR3 is 13 residues long. Germline V gene sequence: CDR1 SGDLS, CDR2 YYNGEE. V lost 0 bases and J lost 6, with 9 bases in between. The DNA for the CDR3 is TGTGCCAGCAGCGTAGCTCCCGGGGATGGCTACACCTTC. Translating gives CASSVAPGDGYTF.

The rearrangement links TRBV11-2 to TRBJ1-1, with D possibly TRBD1 on 6 matching bases. The CDR3 sequence is 15 residues long. V dropped 5 bases and J dropped 4 bases, with 17 bases sitting between them. Looked up from germline, CDR1 is SGHAT and CDR2 is FQNNGV. As DNA, the CDR3 is TGTGCCAGCAGCGGGAGACAGGAGGCGGCCACTGAAGCTTTCTTT. This encodes CASSGRQEAATEAFF.

The chain couples TRBV5-1 to TRBJ2-1, with 11 bases identical to TRBD2. The CDR3 runs to 17 residues. Germline trimming cut 0 bases from V and 1 base from J; bases unmatched to any gene: 3. Germline CDR1 reads SGHRS; CDR2 reads YFSETQ. CDR3 sequence (DNA): TGCGCCAGCAGCTTGGAGGCTAGCGGGGGGTCCTACAATGAGCAGTTCTTC. Translation: CASSLEASGGSYNEQFF.

The rearrangement joins TRBV6-5 to TRBJ2-1; D perhaps matches TRBD1 (5 bases). The ends were cut back, 6 bases at V and 7 bases at J, with 13 bases in the middle. CDR1 and CDR2 from the germline V gene are MNHEY and SVGAGI. This CDR3 comprises 13 residues. This CDR3 is CASSQGRTNEQFF. The CDR3 DNA reads as TGTGCCAGCAGCCAAGGACGGACAAATGAGCAGTTCTTC.

A note on this clone: This same CDR3 is encoded by further DNA sequences in the sample. The chain uses TRBV2 and TRBJ1-2, with 7 nucleotides matching TRBD1. V lost 4 bases, J lost 4 bases, and 3 bases stayed unmatched. CDR1 SNHLY and CDR2 FYNNEI come from the germline V gene. The CDR3 covers 13 residues. CDR3 coding DNA: TGTGCCAGCAGTGGACAGGGTACCTATGGCTACACCTTC. Translation: CASSGQGTYGYTF.

The V gene is TRBV7-3, the J gene TRBJ1-5; possible D gene TRBD1, 6 bases. Germline lookup yields CDR1 SGHTA and CDR2 FQGTGA. V was clipped by 0 bases and J by 11 bases, with 11 bases between them. This CDR3 contains 13 residues. Written as DNA, the CDR3 is TGTGCCAGCAGCTTAACTGGAGGGGGGGCCCAGCATTTT. This codes for CASSLTGGGAQHF.

V and J are TRBV7-6 and TRBJ2-7, with D uncertain. CDR1 SGHVS and CDR2 FNYEAQ come from the germline V gene. With 5 bases removed from V and 1 base from J, the gap between germline ends came to 12 bases. The CDR3 covers 14 residues. DNA of the CDR3: TGTGCCAGCAGCCCCTCTTACAGATCCTACGAGCAGTACTTC. Amino acids: CASSPSYRSYEQYF.

CDR3 bases: TGCGCCAGCAGCCAAAGCGGGTTAGGAGAGACCCAGTACTTC. It codes for CASSQSGLGETQYF. This rearrangement joins TRBV5-1 to TRBJ2-5, with a tentative D call TRBD2 (6 bases). V shed 4 bases and J shed 4 bases, with 14 bases lying between them. The CDR3 is 14 amino acids. Germline V gene sequence: CDR1 SGHRS, CDR2 YFSETQ.

V is TRBV21-1 and J is TRBJ2-6; no DNA check was done on the table's D call, TRBD2. TRBV21-1 is a pseudogene locus. There are 19 residues in the CDR3. The DNA of the CDR3 is TGTGCCAGCAGCGCCTTCGACAGGCCGGGGGGTCCTGGGGCCAACGTCCTGACTTTC. Encoded protein: CASSAFDRPGGPGANVLTF.

The rearrangement uses TRBV10-3 and TRBJ1-2; D possibly corresponds to TRBD1 (5 bases). CDR1 ENHRY and CDR2 SYGVKD come from the germline V gene. The ends were cut back, 3 bases at V and 8 bases at J, with 10 bases in the middle. The CDR3 has 12 amino acids. Written as DNA, the CDR3 is TGTGCCATCAGTGACGGGGGGGAAGGCTACACCTTC. Residues: CAISDGGEGYTF.

The chain employs TRBV5-5 and TRBJ2-4, with a tentative D call TRBD2 (6 bases). CDR3 length: 16 residues. Germline CDR1 and CDR2: SGHKS and YYEKEE (reference sequence). V dropped 5 bases and J dropped 8 bases, with 23 bases sitting between them. This chain's CDR3 is CASSSGTLPPVDIQYF. CDR3 bases: TGTGCCAGCAGTTCAGGGACTCTCCCCCCTGTGGACATTCAGTACTTC.

This chain links TRBV6-5 with TRBJ2-1, with a tentative D call TRBD2 (5 bases). The germline V and J ends were trimmed by 0 bases and 9 bases, with 18 bases remaining between them. CDR1 and CDR2 from the germline V gene are MNHEY and SVGAGI. The CDR3 runs 16 residues. This CDR3 reads CASSYSFRGKGGEQFF. The DNA of the CDR3 is TGTGCCAGCAGTTACTCTTTCAGAGGGAAGGGCGGTGAGCAGTTCTTC.

J is TRBJ2-5 and V is TRBV19; D is possibly TRBD1 (7 bases). V gave up 5 bases and J gave up 4 bases, with 14 bases separating them. The CDR3 is made up of 14 amino acids. CDR1 and CDR2 from the germline V gene are LNHDA and SQIVND (reference sequence). The CDR3 bases are TGTGCCAGTAGTGCACTTCAGGGGGGAGAGACCCAGTACTTC. Its protein product is CASSALQGGETQYF.

The table lists this clone with a count of one. The CDR3 nucleotides are TGTGCCAGAAAGACAGGGAATTCACCCCTCCACTTT. This translates into CARKTGNSPLHF. The gene calls are TRBV2 and TRBJ1-6, with 7 nucleotides matching TRBD1. From germline, CDR1 is SNHLY and CDR2 FYNNEI. J was trimmed by 7 bases and V by 9 bases; bases with no gene match: 3. CDR3 size: 12 residues.